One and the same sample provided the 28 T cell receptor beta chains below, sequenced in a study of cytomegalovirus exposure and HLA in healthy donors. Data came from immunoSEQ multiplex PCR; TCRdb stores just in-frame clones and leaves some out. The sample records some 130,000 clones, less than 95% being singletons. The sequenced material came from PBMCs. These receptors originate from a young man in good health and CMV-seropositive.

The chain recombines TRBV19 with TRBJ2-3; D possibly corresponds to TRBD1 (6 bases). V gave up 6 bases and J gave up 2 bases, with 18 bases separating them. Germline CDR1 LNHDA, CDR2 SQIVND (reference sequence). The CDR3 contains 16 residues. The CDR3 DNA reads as TGTGCCAGTAGCCGTGGTGAACAGGGAGCCACAGATACGCAGTATTTT. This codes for CASSRGEQGATDTQYF.

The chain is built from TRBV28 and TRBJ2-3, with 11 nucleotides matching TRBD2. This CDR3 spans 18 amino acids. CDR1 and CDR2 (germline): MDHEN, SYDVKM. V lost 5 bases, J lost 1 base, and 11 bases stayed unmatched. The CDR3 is CASSGASGRPRGTDTQYF. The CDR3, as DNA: TGTGCCAGCAGTGGGGCTAGCGGGAGGCCCCGGGGCACAGATACGCAGTATTTT.

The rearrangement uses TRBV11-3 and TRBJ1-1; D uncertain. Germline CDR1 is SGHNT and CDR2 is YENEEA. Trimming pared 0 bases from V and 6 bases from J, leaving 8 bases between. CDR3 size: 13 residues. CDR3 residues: CASSLEPGSEAFF. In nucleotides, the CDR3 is TGTGCCAGCAGCTTAGAGCCGGGGTCTGAAGCTTTCTTT.

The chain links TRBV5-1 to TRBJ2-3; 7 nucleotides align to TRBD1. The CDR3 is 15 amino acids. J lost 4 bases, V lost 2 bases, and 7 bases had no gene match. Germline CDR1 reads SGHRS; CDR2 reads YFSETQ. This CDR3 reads CASSFGTVGADTQYF. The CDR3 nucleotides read TGCGCCAGCAGCTTTGGGACAGTGGGAGCAGATACGCAGTATTTT.

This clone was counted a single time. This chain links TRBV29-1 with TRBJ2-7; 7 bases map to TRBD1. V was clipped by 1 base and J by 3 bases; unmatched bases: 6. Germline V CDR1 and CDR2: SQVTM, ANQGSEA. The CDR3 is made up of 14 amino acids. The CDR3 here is CSVEAQGKGYEQYF. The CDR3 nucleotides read TGCAGCGTTGAAGCACAGGGGAAGGGCTACGAGCAGTACTTC.

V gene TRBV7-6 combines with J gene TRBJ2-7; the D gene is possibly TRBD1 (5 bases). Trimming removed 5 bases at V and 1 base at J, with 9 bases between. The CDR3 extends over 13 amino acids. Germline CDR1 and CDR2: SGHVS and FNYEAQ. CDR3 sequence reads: CASSPAGSYEQYF. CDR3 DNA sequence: TGTGCCAGCAGCCCCGCAGGGTCCTACGAGCAGTACTTC.

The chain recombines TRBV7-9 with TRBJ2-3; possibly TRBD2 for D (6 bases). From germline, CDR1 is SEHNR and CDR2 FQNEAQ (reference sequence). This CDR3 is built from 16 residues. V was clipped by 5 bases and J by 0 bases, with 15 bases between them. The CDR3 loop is CASSPPGGSSTDTQYF. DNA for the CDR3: TGTGCCAGCAGCCCCCCCGGGGGATCTAGCACAGATACGCAGTATTTT.

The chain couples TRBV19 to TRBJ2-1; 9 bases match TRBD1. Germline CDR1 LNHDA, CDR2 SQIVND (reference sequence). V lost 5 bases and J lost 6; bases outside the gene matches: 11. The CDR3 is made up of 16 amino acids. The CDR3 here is CASSAKDRGDFNEQFF. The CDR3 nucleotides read TGTGCCAGTAGTGCCAAGGACAGGGGAGATTTCAATGAGCAGTTCTTC.

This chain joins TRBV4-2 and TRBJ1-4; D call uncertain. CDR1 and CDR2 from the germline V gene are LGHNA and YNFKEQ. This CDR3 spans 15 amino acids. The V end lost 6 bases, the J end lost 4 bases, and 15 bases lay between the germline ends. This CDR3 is CASSPAGRSNEKLFF. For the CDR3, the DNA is TGTGCCAGCAGTCCGGCGGGTCGGAGTAATGAAAAACTGTTTTTT.

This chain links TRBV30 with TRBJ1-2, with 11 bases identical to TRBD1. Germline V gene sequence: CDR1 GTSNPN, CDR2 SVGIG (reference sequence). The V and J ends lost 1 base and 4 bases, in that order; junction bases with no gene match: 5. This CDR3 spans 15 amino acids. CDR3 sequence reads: CAWSGDRGNPYGYTF. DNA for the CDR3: TGTGCCTGGAGTGGGGACAGGGGGAACCCCTATGGCTACACCTTC.

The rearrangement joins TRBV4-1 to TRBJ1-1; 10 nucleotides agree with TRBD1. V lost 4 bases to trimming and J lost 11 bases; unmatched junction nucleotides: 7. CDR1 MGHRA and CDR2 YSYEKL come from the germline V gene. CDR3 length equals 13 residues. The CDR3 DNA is TGCGCCAGCAGCCCGACAGGGGGCGCCCGGGCTTTCTTT. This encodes CASSPTGGARAFF.

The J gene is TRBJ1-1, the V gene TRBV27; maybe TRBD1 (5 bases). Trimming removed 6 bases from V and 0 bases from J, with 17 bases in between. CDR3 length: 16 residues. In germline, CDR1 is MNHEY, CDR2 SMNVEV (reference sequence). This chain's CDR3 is CASRVRRGGMNTEAFF. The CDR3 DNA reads TGTGCCAGCAGGGTGAGGAGGGGCGGGATGAACACTGAAGCTTTCTTT.

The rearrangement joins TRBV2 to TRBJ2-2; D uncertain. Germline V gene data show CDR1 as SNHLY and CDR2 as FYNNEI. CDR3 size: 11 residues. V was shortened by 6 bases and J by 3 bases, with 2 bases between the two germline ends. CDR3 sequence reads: CASSDTGELFF. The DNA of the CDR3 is TGTGCCAGCAGCGACACCGGGGAGCTGTTTTTT.

CDR3 region: CASSSPGQVLGYSNQPQHF. The CDR3 bases are TGTGCCAGCAGCTCCCCGGGACAGGTCCTGGGGTATAGCAATCAGCCCCAGCATTTT. The genes are TRBV21-1 and TRBJ1-5; whether TRBD1, the table's D call, matches the DNA was not checked. TRBV21-1 is a listed pseudogene. The CDR3 sequence is 19 residues long.

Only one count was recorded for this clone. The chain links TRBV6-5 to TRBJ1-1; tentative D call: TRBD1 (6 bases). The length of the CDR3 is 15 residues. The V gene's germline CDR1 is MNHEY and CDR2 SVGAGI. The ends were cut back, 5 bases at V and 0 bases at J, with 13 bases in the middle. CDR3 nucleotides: TGTGCCAGCAGTAGAGGGGGAAGCCTGAACACTGAAGCTTTCTTT. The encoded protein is CASSRGGSLNTEAFF.

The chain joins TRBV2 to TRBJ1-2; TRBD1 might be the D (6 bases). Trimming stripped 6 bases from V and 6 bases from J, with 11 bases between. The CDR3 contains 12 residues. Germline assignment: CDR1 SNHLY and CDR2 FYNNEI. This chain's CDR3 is CASRPGADGYTF. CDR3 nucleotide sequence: TGTGCCAGCAGACCAGGGGCAGATGGCTACACCTTC. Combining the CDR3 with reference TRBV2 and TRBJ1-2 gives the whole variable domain EPEVTQTPSHQVTQMGQEVILRCVPISNHLYFYWYRQILGQKVEFLVSFYNNEISEKSEIFDDQFSVERPDGSNFTLKIRSTKLEDSAMYFCASRPGADGYTFGSGTRLTVV.

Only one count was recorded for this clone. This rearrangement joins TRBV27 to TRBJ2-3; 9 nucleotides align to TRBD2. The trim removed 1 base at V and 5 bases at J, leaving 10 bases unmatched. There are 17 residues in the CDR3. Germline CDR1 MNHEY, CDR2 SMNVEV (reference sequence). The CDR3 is CASSLFGLAKPQDTQYF. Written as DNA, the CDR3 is TGTGCCAGCAGTTTATTCGGACTAGCGAAGCCCCAAGATACGCAGTATTTT.

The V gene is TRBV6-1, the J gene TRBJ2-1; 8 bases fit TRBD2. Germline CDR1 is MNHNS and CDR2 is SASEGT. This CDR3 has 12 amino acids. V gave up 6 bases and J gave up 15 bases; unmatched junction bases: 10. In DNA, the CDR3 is TGTGCCAGCAGCGAAAATGGACTAGCTGGGTTCTTC. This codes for CASSENGLAGFF.

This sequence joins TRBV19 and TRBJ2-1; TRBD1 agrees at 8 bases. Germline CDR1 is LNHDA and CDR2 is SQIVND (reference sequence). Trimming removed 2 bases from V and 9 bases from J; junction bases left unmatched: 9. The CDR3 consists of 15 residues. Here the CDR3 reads CASSILAGGRGEQFF. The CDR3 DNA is TGTGCCAGTAGTATACTGGCAGGGGGCCGCGGTGAGCAGTTCTTC.

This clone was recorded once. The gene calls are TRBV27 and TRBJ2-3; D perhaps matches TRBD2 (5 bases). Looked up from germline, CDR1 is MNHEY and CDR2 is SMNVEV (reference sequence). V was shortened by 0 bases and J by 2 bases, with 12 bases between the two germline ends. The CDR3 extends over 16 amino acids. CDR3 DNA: TGTGCCAGCAGTTTATCGTTCGCGGGTACCACAGATACGCAGTATTTT. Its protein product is CASSLSFAGTTDTQYF.

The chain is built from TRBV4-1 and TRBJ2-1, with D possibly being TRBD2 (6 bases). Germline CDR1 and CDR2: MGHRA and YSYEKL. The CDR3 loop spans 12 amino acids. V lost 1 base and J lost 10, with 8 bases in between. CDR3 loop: CASSQGRGEQFF. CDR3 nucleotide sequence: TGCGCCAGCAGCCAAGGGCGGGGAGAGCAGTTCTTC.

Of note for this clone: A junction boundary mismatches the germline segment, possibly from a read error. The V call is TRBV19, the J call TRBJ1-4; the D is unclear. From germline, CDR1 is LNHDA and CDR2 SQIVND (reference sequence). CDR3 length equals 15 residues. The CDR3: CASSYTVNPKEKLFF. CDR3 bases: TGTGCCAGTAGTTATACCGTCAACCCTAAGGAAAAACTGTTTTTT.

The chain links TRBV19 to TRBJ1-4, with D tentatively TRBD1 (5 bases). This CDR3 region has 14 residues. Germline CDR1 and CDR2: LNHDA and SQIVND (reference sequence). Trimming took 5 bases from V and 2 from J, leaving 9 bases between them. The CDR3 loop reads CASSSGWTNEKLFF. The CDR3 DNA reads TGTGCCAGTAGTTCAGGGTGGACTAATGAAAAACTGTTTTTT.

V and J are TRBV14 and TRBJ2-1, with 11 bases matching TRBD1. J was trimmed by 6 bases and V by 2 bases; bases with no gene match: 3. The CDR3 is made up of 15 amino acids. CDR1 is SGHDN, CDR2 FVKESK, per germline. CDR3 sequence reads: CASSQRDRGSNEQFF. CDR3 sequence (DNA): TGTGCCAGCAGCCAACGGGACAGGGGGTCCAATGAGCAGTTCTTC.

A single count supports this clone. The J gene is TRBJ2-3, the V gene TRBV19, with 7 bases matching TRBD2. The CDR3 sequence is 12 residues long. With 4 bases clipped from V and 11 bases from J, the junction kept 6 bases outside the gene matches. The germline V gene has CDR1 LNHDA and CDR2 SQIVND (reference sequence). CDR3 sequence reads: CASSSRTGGQYF. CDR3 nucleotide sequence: TGTGCCAGTAGTAGCAGGACGGGAGGGCAGTATTTT.

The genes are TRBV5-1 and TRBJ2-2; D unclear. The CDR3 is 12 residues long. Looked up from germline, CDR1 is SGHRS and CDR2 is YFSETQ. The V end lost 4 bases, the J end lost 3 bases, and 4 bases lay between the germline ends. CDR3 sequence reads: CASSLDTGELFF. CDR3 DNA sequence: TGCGCCAGCAGCCTAGACACCGGGGAGCTGTTTTTT. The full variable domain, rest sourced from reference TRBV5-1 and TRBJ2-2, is KAGVTQTPRYLIKTRGQQVTLSCSPISGHRSVSWYQQTPGQGLQFLFEYFSETQRNKGNFPGRFSGRQFSNSRSEMNVSTLELGDSALYLCASSLDTGELFFGEGSRLTVL.

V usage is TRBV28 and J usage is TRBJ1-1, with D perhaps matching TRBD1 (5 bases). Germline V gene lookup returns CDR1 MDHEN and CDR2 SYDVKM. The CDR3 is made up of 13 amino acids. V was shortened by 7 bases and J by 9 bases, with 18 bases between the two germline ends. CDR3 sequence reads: CASTIGAGYQAFF. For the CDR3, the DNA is TGTGCCAGCACCATAGGGGCGGGGTACCAAGCTTTCTTT.

In nucleotides, the CDR3 is TGCGCCAGCAGCCAACAGGGTTCCGCCAACTCACCCCTCCACTTT. Amino acids: CASSQQGSANSPLHF. The chain has TRBV5-1 and TRBJ1-6; TRBD1 is a possible D gene (6 bases). Trimming removed 4 bases at V and 10 bases at J, with 18 bases between. Germline V CDR1 and CDR2: SGHRS, YFSETQ. CDR3 length: 15 amino acids.